This TCR beta chain came from a study of cytomegalovirus exposure and HLA in healthy donors. Study-wide results and limits: In a later analysis, HLA-C alleles had the fewest associated TCRs, DRB1 alleles the most. According to an earlier analysis, most TCR beta V segments yielded productive rearrangements about 90% or about 30% of the time.

The primer mix had 60 Vbeta and 13 Jbeta primers. Some clones are missing from TCRdb's copy, which holds only in-frame ones; the method was immunoSEQ multiplex PCR. The sample has 85,000 to 120,000 clones, 82% seen once. The sample holds a few counts of this clone. Its target is not known. V lost 6 bases and J 3 bases, leaving 9 bases between the germline ends. Per the germline V gene, CDR1 is SGHTA and CDR2 is FQGNSA. This CDR3 is built from 12 residues. The clonotype originates from a man aged 45-60 years in good health and CMV-seronegative. The sequenced material came from PBMCs. The rearrangement links TRBV7-2 to TRBJ2-7; weak D call: TRBD1 (5 bases). CDR3 sequence reads: CASRGRGYEQYF. CDR3 DNA sequence: TGTGCCAGCAGGGGAAGGGGCTACGAGCAGTACTTC.